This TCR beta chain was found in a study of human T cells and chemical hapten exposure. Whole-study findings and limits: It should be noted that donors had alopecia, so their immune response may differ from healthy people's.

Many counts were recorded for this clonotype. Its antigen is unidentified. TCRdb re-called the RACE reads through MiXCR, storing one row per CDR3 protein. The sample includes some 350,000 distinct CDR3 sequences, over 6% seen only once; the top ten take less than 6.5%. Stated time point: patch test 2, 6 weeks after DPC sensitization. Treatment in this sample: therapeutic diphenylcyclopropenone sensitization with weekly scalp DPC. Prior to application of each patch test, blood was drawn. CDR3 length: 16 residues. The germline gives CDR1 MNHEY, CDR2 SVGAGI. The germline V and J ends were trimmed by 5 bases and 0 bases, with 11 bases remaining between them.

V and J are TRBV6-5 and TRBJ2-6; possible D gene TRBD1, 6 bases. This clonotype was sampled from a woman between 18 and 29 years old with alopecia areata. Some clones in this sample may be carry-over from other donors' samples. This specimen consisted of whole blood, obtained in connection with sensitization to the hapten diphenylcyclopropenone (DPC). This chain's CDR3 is CASSATGFSGANVLTF. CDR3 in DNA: TGTGCCAGCAGTGCCACAGGGTTCTCTGGGGCCAACGTCCTGACTTTC.